This T cell receptor beta chain is drawn from a study of blood T cell repertoires in COVID-19. Overall study: Sample material is recorded as cDNA or gDNA derived from T cells, B-cell-depleted T cells, or PBMCs.

The table came from immunoSEQ multiplex PCR; TCRdb's copy has only in-frame clones and leaves some out. The sample holds some 250,000 clones, 70% to 90% seen once. The CDR3 runs 14 residues. The germline gives CDR1 MNHEY, CDR2 SVGAGI. Losses at the gene ends were 2 bases for V and 7 bases for J; bases not matched to a gene: 4. The chain joins TRBV6-5 to TRBJ1-4; 7 bases line up with TRBD1. Sample: peripheral blood. The sequence was collected from a young man with active or convalescent COVID-19. The chain's CDR3 is CASSYMQGVEKLFF. The DNA of the CDR3 is TGTGCCAGCAGTTACATGCAGGGGGTTGAAAAACTGTTTTTT.